This is a list of T cell receptor beta chains from one sample in a study of early T cells in non-severe SARS-CoV-2 infection. TCRdb reprocessed the 5' RACE reads via MiXCR and lists one record per CDR3 protein. The profile shows under 85,000 distinct CDR3 sequences, 13% to 15% of them singletons. The sequenced material came from whole blood. These receptors were collected from an adult who was a healthcare worker with PCR-confirmed SARS-CoV-2 infection or an uninfected control (not recorded which). Both conserved end residues are part of each CDR3. Fields, in order: CDR3 length, clone size, V gene, J gene, D gene, CDR3 DNA, CDR3 protein. A D gene is named only where the DNA matches it firmly. Clone size appears in some rows only: once, few, many, or a class for an expanded clone.

13	-	TRBV28	TRBJ2-6	-	TGTGCCAGCCTCGGAGTAGGGGCCAACGTCCTGACTTTC	CASLGVGANVLTF
12	many	TRBV28	TRBJ2-3	-	TGTGCCAGCAGTTTAGGGGGACCAACGCAGTATTTT	CASSLGGPTQYF
13	few	TRBV29-1	TRBJ2-1	TRBD1	TGCAGCGTTCAACCTACAGGGGCCAATGAGCAGTTCTTC	CSVQPTGANEQFF
16	-	TRBV5-4	TRBJ2-7	-	TGTGCCAGCAGCCCTTTTGGGTCCTTGTCGTCCTACGAGCAGTACTTC	CASSPFGSLSSYEQYF
20	few	TRBV5-5	TRBJ1-6	TRBD1	TGTGCCAGCAGCTTGGGGGCGGGACAGTTGGGCCCGGCATGGAATTCACCCCTCCACTTT	CASSLGAGQLGPAWNSPLHF
14	few	TRBV3-1	TRBJ2-7	-	TGTGCCAGCAGCCAAGGGGCTGAGGCCTACGAGCAGTACTTC	CASSQGAEAYEQYF
15	-	TRBV3-1	TRBJ1-4	-	TGTGCCAGCAGCCAATTCGGACAGAATAATGAAAAACTGTTTTTT	CASSQFGQNNEKLFF
12	few	TRBV2	TRBJ1-2	TRBD1	TGTGCCAGCAACAGGGCACAGGGGGGCTACACCTTC	CASNRAQGGYTF
17	many	TRBV11-3	TRBJ1-4	-	TGTGCCAGCAGCTTAGATGAATGGCGGCACCATAATGAAAAACTGTTTTTT	CASSLDEWRHHNEKLFF
18	few	TRBV27	TRBJ1-5	-	TGTGCCAGCAGTTTATCATTCGGGGTGGGGACTTTCAATCAGCCCCAGCATTTT	CASSLSFGVGTFNQPQHF
13	-	TRBV29-1	TRBJ2-1	TRBD1	TGCAGCGTTGCGGACAGGGTAGACTATGAGCAGTTCTTC	CSVADRVDYEQFF
18	-	TRBV3-1	TRBJ2-3	TRBD2	TGTGCCAGCAGCCAACGGACGGGGGGGCTTTCAGGATGGGATACGCAGTATTTT	CASSQRTGGLSGWDTQYF
15	-	TRBV12-3/TRBV12-4	TRBJ1-3	-	TGTGCCAGCAGTTTGGAGGGGAACCGTGGAAACACCATATATTTT	CASSLEGNRGNTIYF
14	-	TRBV30	TRBJ2-2	TRBD1	TGTGCCTGGACCGGGACAGGGACCACCGGGGAGCTGTTTTTT	CAWTGTGTTGELFF
13	-	TRBV2	TRBJ1-6	-	TGTGCCACCCTTGACAGGAATAATTCACCCCTCCACTTT	CATLDRNNSPLHF
14	-	TRBV12-3/TRBV12-4	TRBJ1-1	-	TGTGCCAGCAGTTTTGTCCACCTGAACACTGAAGCTTTCTTT	CASSFVHLNTEAFF
16	few	TRBV10-3	TRBJ2-2	-	TGTGCCATCAGTGACATGCCAGGACAGAACACCGGGGAGCTGTTTTTT	CAISDMPGQNTGELFF
14	-	TRBV12-3/TRBV12-4	TRBJ1-2	-	TGTGCCATCCTAATACTGGGCCTAAACTATGGCTACACCTTC	CAILILGLNYGYTF
12	-	TRBV10-3	TRBJ2-3	-	TGTGCCACAAACTCCCCGGGGGATACGCAGTATTTT	CATNSPGDTQYF
12	many	TRBV12-3/TRBV12-4	TRBJ1-1	TRBD1	TGTGCCAGCAGAAATGGACAGGGAGAAGCTTTCTTT	CASRNGQGEAFF
15	-	TRBV5-5	TRBJ2-3	-	TGTGCCAGCATCTTTATGGGGGAGAGCACAGATACGCAGTATTTT	CASIFMGESTDTQYF
15	many	TRBV5-1	TRBJ1-1	TRBD1	TGCGCCAGCAGTCACGAGGACAGGGAGAACACTGAAGCTTTCTTT	CASSHEDRENTEAFF
15	-	TRBV7-9	TRBJ2-1	TRBD1	TGTGCCAGCAGCCCCGGGACAGGCGCTAACGGTGAGCAGTTCTTC	CASSPGTGANGEQFF
16	-	TRBV28	TRBJ2-3	TRBD1	TGTGCCAGCAGTCCGCGGACAGGAACTTACACAGATACGCAGTATTTT	CASSPRTGTYTDTQYF
17	many	TRBV7-9	TRBJ1-6	-	TGTGCCAGCAGCCTCGAACAGCTTTCAAACAATAATTCACCCCTCCACTTT	CASSLEQLSNNNSPLHF
15	-	TRBV19	TRBJ2-7	TRBD2	TGTGCCAGTAGTTTACCCGGGACTAGGGCCCACGAGCAGTACTTC	CASSLPGTRAHEQYF
14	-	TRBV19	TRBJ1-5	-	TGTGCCAGTAGTATTGGGGTAGACGGCCAGCCCCAGCATTTT	CASSIGVDGQPQHF
15	many	TRBV3-1	TRBJ2-7	-	TGTGCCAGCAGCCTCCGGTTGGGGTCGAACTACGAGCAGTACTTC	CASSLRLGSNYEQYF
14	few	TRBV12-3/TRBV12-4	TRBJ2-7	TRBD1	TGTGCCAGCAGTGATTCGGACAGGGCTTACGAGCAGTACTTC	CASSDSDRAYEQYF
15	few	TRBV9	TRBJ1-2	TRBD1	TGTGCCAGCACCGGAACCGGGACAGGAGTCTATGGCTACACCTTC	CASTGTGTGVYGYTF
11	-	TRBV28	TRBJ2-7	-	TGTGCCAGCAGTATCCACTACGAGCAGTACTTC	CASSIHYEQYF
15	many	TRBV11-2	TRBJ2-1	TRBD2	TGTGCCAGCAGCTTTCTAGCGGGGGGCAGGGGTGAGCAGTTCTTC	CASSFLAGGRGEQFF
14	few	TRBV4-3	TRBJ2-3	-	TGCGCCAGCAGCCAAGACAGTAGCACAGATACGCAGTATTTT	CASSQDSSTDTQYF
16	many	TRBV7-8	TRBJ2-7	-	TGTGCCAGCAGACCCACCCGGACTGGACAACCCTACGAGCAGTACTTC	CASRPTRTGQPYEQYF
14	-	TRBV6-5	TRBJ2-7	TRBD1	TGTGCCAGCAGAATCCCGGGACAGGGAAGCGAGCAGTACTTC	CASRIPGQGSEQYF
14	-	TRBV5-5	TRBJ1-2	-	TGTGCCAGCATGGGGCAGAGAGCTAACTATGGCTACACCTTC	CASMGQRANYGYTF
13	few	TRBV3-1	TRBJ1-3	-	TGTGCCAGCACCCTGGCGAGTGGAAACACCATATATTTT	CASTLASGNTIYF
12	-	TRBV6-6	TRBJ2-1	-	TGTGCCAGCACCCCGACCAGGACAGAGCAGTTCTTC	CASTPTRTEQFF
11	few	TRBV12-3/TRBV12-4	TRBJ2-3	-	TGTGCCAGCACCGAATCAGATACGCAGTATTTT	CASTESDTQYF
14	few	TRBV5-1	TRBJ2-2	-	TGCGCCAGCAGCTTAACCTTCGACACCGGGGAGCTGTTTTTT	CASSLTFDTGELFF
17	few	TRBV12-2	TRBJ1-5	-	TGTGCAAGTCGCTTAAAAGGACAGGGGATTCGCAATCAGCCCCAGCATTTT	CASRLKGQGIRNQPQHF
14	-	TRBV28	TRBJ2-4	-	TGTGCCAGCAGTTTAGGGGGTAACAAAAACATTCAGTACTTC	CASSLGGNKNIQYF
13	-	TRBV6-5	TRBJ2-3	-	TGTGCCACCAAATGGGGAGGCACAGATACGCAGTATTTT	CATKWGGTDTQYF
17	-	TRBV10-1	TRBJ2-1	TRBD1	TGCGCCAGCAGGGACAGGGTCGGGTTAAGCTCCTACAATGAGCAGTTCTTC	CASRDRVGLSSYNEQFF